This passage covers 11 T cell receptor beta chains from one sample sequenced in a study of blood T cell repertoires in COVID-19. Profiling relied on immunoSEQ multiplex PCR, and the TCRdb table lists in-frame clones only, not all of them. The sample holds 80,000 to 100,000 clones; around 87% are singletons and the top ten take 20%. The material sequenced was peripheral blood. Receptors originate from a human donor in a cohort sampled during active COVID-19.

The rearrangement links TRBV6-4 to TRBJ2-3, with 7 nucleotides matching TRBD2. Germline V gene sequence: CDR1 MRHNA, CDR2 SNTAGT. After removal of 3 bases from V and 3 bases from J, the junction contained 0 bases not matched to a gene. The CDR3 consists of 13 residues. The CDR3 sequence is CASSEAGTDTQYF. The CDR3 coding sequence is TGTGCCAGCAGTGAAGCGGGAACAGATACGCAGTATTTT.

The chain has TRBV4-2 and TRBJ2-2; TRBD2 is a possible D gene (6 bases). The CDR3 is 15 residues long. Trimming stripped 8 bases from V and 0 bases from J, with 13 bases between. Per germline, CDR1 LGHNA and CDR2 YNFKEQ. DNA for the CDR3: TGTGCCAGCGAGACGGAGGGACCGAACACCGGGGAGCTGTTTTTT. Protein product: CASETEGPNTGELFF.

The DNA for the CDR3 is TGTGCCAGCAGGTTAAGACAGGGCCCCTACGAGCAGTACTTC. This encodes CASRLRQGPYEQYF. This chain connects TRBV27 to TRBJ2-7; 7 nucleotides line up with TRBD1. CDR3 size: 14 residues. Trimming cost V 6 bases and J 2 bases; bases outside gene matches: 7. Per germline, CDR1 MNHEY and CDR2 SMNVEV (reference sequence).

This clone came up once. The rearrangement joins TRBV6-5 to TRBJ1-5, with D possibly matching TRBD1 (5 bases). The CDR3 has 13 residues. The V and J ends lost 10 bases and 5 bases respectively, with 15 bases between them. Germline CDR1 MNHEY, CDR2 SVGAGI. The CDR3 spells CATGWQGDQPQHF. The CDR3 DNA sequence: TGTGCCACTGGATGGCAGGGTGATCAGCCCCAGCATTTT.

The chain links TRBV9 to TRBJ2-2; 8 bases align to TRBD2. Germline CDR1 reads SGDLS; CDR2 reads YYNGEE. The CDR3 is 15 amino acids. The V gene end was trimmed by 4 bases and the J gene end by 5 bases; junction bases not matched to a gene: 7. The CDR3 DNA reads TGTGCCAGCAGCCTCCGGGAGGGCGGTACCGGGGAGCTGTTTTTT. Amino acids: CASSLREGGTGELFF.

The V gene is TRBV27, the J gene TRBJ2-7; the match to TRBD1 covers 7 bases. V lost 5 bases to trimming and J lost 3 bases; unmatched junction nucleotides: 13. The CDR3 runs 16 residues. From germline, CDR1 is MNHEY and CDR2 SMNVEV (reference sequence). The CDR3: CASSPSRAGGSYEQYF. DNA for the CDR3: TGTGCCAGCAGTCCCTCCCGCGCAGGGGGTAGCTACGAGCAGTACTTC.

The J gene is TRBJ1-4, the V gene TRBV28; D uncertain. V was pared by 3 bases and J by 8 bases, with 4 bases between. Germline V gives CDR1 MDHEN, CDR2 SYDVKM. This CDR3 has 11 residues. Here the CDR3 reads CASSLQEKLFF. The CDR3 bases are TGTGCCAGCAGTTTGCAGGAAAAACTGTTTTTT.

The chain couples TRBV7-8 to TRBJ2-7, with D uncertain. Per germline, CDR1 SGHVS and CDR2 FQNEAQ. This CDR3 has 13 amino acids. The V and J ends lost 5 bases and 1 base respectively, with 9 bases between them. DNA of the CDR3: TGTGCCAGCAGCCCCCGCGGATCCTACGAGCAGTACTTC. The encoded protein is CASSPRGSYEQYF.

The gene calls are TRBV29-1 and TRBJ2-5; D is possibly TRBD2 (6 bases). Germline CDR1 is SQVTM and CDR2 is ANQGSEA. The CDR3 spans 13 residues. Trimming stripped 1 base from V and 0 bases from J, with 6 bases between. DNA for the CDR3: TGCAGCGTTGAAGGGGACTACCAAGAGACCCAGTACTTC. Residues: CSVEGDYQETQYF.

The genes are TRBV28 and TRBJ2-4; no clear D. The V end lost 5 bases, the J end lost 8 bases, and 13 bases lay between the germline ends. CDR1 and CDR2 from the germline V gene are MDHEN and SYDVKM. There are 13 residues in the CDR3. The CDR3 reads CASSPPNGDIQYF. CDR3 nucleotides: TGTGCCAGCAGTCCCCCCAACGGAGACATTCAGTACTTC.

The chain employs TRBV5-1 and TRBJ2-1, with TRBD1 matching over 10 bases. Looked up from germline, CDR1 is SGHRS and CDR2 is YFSETQ. V gave up 4 bases and J gave up 3 bases; unmatched junction bases: 4. The CDR3 length is 15 residues. CDR3 nucleotide sequence: TGCGCCAGCAGCGTGGGACAGGGGATCTACAATGAGCAGTTCTTC. It codes for CASSVGQGIYNEQFF.